The sequence of this TCR beta chain was determined in a study of EBV T-cell therapy then PD-1 blockade in nasopharyngeal carcinoma. In this sample, this clone turned up a few times. Its antigen is undetermined. Only in-frame clones appear in the TCRdb table, and some are missing; sequencing was by immunoSEQ multiplex PCR. The sample lists 20,000 or so clones; around four fifths were seen once. Time point denoted: 266 days after commencement of treatment, after nivolumab therapy. Regarding treatment: AdE1-LMPpoly-expanded autologous EBV-specific T-cell therapy followed by anti-PD-1 nivolumab. Germline assignment: CDR1 MNHEY and CDR2 SVGAGI. The V and J ends lost 2 bases and 4 bases respectively, with 14 bases between them. This CDR3 region has 15 residues.

The V call is TRBV6-5, the J call TRBJ1-2; D may be TRBD1 (6 bases). The sample was CD8+ T cells from blood, taken at roughly day 250 from a patient whose treatment included autologous EBV-specific T cells and nivolumab. This TCR was sampled from a man aged 35 to 55 with nasopharyngeal carcinoma. The CDR3 reads CASSYVTGSVYGYTF. As DNA, the CDR3 is TGTGCCAGCAGTTACGTCACAGGGAGTGTCTATGGCTACACCTTC.